This T cell receptor (beta chain) was sequenced in a study of OX40 agonist ivuxolimab in advanced cancers. Study-level information: People in dose escalation had one of these cancers: hepatocellular carcinoma, melanoma, renal cell or head and neck cancer. Overall study results and limits: Clones of CD4+ and CD8+ blood T cells grew by week 6 at doses of 0.1 to 3.0 mg/kg.

TCRdb's copy holds only in-frame clones and misses some; the assay was immunoSEQ multiplex PCR. The table records roughly 30,000 clones, about 93% of them present only once. A remark on this clone: What it recognizes is unknown.

The sequencing here drew on CD4+ or CD8+ T cells sorted from blood, taken in a trial of the OX40 agonist ivuxolimab. This sequence originates from an adult with an advanced solid tumor such as melanoma, head and neck, liver or kidney cancer.

CDR3 nucleotides: TGTGCCAGCAGTTCGGGACTAGCGCACGCCTACGAGCAGTACTTC. Amino acids: CASSSGLAHAYEQYF. The J gene is TRBJ2-7, the V gene TRBV27; 10 bases map to TRBD2. V was clipped by 4 bases and J by 2 bases; unmatched bases: 5. The CDR3 contains 15 residues. The V gene's germline CDR1 is MNHEY and CDR2 SMNVEV (reference sequence).